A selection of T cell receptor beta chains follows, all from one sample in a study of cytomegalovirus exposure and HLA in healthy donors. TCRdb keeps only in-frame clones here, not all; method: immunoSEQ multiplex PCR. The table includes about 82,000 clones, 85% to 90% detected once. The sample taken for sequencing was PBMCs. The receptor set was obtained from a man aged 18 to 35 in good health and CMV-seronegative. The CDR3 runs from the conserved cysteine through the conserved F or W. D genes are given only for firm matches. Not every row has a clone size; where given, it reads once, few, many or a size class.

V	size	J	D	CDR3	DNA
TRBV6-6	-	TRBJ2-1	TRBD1	CASSSPRTGGGNEQFF	TGTGCCAGCAGTTCACCACGGACAGGGGGCGGAAATGAGCAGTTCTTC
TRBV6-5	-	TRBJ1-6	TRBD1	CASSRDRDHNSPLHF	TGTGCCAGCAGTCGGGACAGGGACCATAATTCACCCCTCCACTTT
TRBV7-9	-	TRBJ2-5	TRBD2	CASSSRGRRETQYF	TGTGCCAGCAGCTCGCGGGGGAGGAGGGAGACCCAGTACTTC
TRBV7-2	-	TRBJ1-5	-	CASSLDRDIQPQHF	TGTGCCAGCAGCTTAGACAGGGACATTCAGCCCCAGCATTTT
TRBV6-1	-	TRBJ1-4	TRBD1	CASSEIQGIGYLFF	TGTGCCAGCAGTGAGATACAGGGGATAGGTTACTTGTTTTTT
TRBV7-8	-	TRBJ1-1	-	CASSLVGGGTEAFF	TGTGCCAGCAGCTTAGTGGGTGGAGGTACTGAAGCTTTCTTT
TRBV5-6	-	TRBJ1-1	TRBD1	CASSLAPSRDRAEAFF	TGTGCCAGCAGCTTGGCCCCTAGCAGGGACAGGGCTGAAGCTTTCTTT
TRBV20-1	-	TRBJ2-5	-	CSASGAETQYF	TGCAGTGCTAGCGGAGCAGAGACCCAGTACTTC
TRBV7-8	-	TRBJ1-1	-	CASQRATEAFF	TGTGCCAGCCAGAGGGCTACTGAAGCTTTCTTT
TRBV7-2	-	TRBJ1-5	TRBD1	CASSWTGGMGNQPQHF	TGTGCCAGCAGCTGGACAGGGGGCATGGGCAATCAGCCCCAGCATTTT
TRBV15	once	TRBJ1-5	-	CATSREGTVGGLAQHF	TGTGCCACCAGCAGAGAAGGGACCGTTGGGGGGTTAGCCCAGCATTTT
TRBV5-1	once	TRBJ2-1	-	CASSLASWNEQFF	TGCGCCAGCAGCTTGGCTAGCTGGAATGAGCAGTTCTTC
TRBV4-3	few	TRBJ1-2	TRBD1	CASSQGAGGIDGYTF	TGCGCCAGCAGCCAAGGGGCAGGGGGGATAGATGGCTACACCTTC
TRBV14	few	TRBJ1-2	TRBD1	CASSRLTGVDGYTF	TGTGCCAGCAGCCGACTGACAGGGGTTGATGGCTACACCTTC
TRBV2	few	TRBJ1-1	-	CASKGDPATTEAFF	TGTGCCAGCAAGGGGGACCCAGCTACGACTGAAGCTTTCTTT
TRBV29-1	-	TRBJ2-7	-	CSVGDYEQYF	TGCAGCGTAGGGGACTACGAGCAGTACTTC
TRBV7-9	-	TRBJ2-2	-	CASRLSGFTGELFF	TGTGCCAGCAGGCTTTCGGGATTCACCGGGGAGCTGTTTTTT
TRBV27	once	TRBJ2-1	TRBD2	CASSPGLAFNEQFF	TGTGCCAGCAGCCCGGGACTAGCGTTTAATGAGCAGTTCTTC
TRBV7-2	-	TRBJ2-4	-	CASSFGQNMNIQYF	TGTGCCAGCAGCTTTGGGCAGAACATGAACATTCAGTACTTC
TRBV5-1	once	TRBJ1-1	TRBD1	CASSPEGQGATEAFF	TGCGCCAGCAGCCCCGAGGGACAGGGGGCCACTGAAGCTTTCTTT
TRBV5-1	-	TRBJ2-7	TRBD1	CASSADRGQKQYF	TGCGCCAGCAGCGCGGACAGGGGGCAAAAGCAGTACTTC
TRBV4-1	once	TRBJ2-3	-	CASSQDAATDTQYF	TGCGCCAGCAGCCAAGATGCGGCAACAGATACGCAGTATTTT
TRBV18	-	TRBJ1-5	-	CASSQGDQPQHF	TGTGCCAGCTCACAGGGAGATCAGCCCCAGCATTTT
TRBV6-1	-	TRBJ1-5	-	CASSVRSNQPQHF	TGTGCCAGCAGTGTTCGTAGCAATCAGCCCCAGCATTTT
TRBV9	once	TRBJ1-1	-	CASSGTVPAEAFF	TGTGCCAGCAGCGGGACAGTTCCCGCTGAAGCTTTCTTT
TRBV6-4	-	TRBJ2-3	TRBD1	CASSDNRDRGQEDTQYF	TGTGCCAGCAGTGACAACCGGGACAGGGGGCAGGAAGATACGCAGTATTTT
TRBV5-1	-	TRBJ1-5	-	CASSLDSGDNQPQHF	TGCGCCAGCAGCTTGGACTCAGGGGACAATCAGCCCCAGCATTTT
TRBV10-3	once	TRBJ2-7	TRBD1	CAISSPTGDYEQYF	TGTGCCATCAGTTCACCGACAGGGGACTACGAGCAGTACTTC
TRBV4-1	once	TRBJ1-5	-	CASSQGLGGLRQPQHF	TGCGCCAGCAGCCAAGGACTGGGAGGTCTACGCCAGCCCCAGCATTTT
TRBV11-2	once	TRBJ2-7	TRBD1	CASSPLGRGQGTPYEQYF	TGTGCCAGCAGCCCACTAGGACGAGGACAGGGGACCCCTTACGAGCAGTACTTC
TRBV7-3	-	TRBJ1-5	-	CASSKQGNQPQHF	TGTGCCAGCAGCAAACAGGGAAATCAGCCCCAGCATTTT
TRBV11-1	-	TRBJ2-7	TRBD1	CASSFDRDEQYF	TGTGCCAGCAGCTTTGACAGGGATGAGCAGTACTTC
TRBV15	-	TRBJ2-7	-	CATSRGVAVQAYEQYF	TGTGCCACCAGCAGAGGAGTGGCGGTACAAGCCTACGAGCAGTACTTC
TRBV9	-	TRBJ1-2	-	CASGATGRGGYTF	TGTGCCAGCGGCGCAACAGGGAGAGGTGGCTACACCTTC
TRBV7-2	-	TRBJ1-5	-	CASREGNQPQHF	TGTGCCAGCAGGGAGGGCAATCAGCCCCAGCATTTT
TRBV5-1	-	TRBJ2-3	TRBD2	CASSVTSGSGTDTQYF	TGCGCCAGCAGCGTCACTAGCGGAAGCGGCACAGATACGCAGTATTTT
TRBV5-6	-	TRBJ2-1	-	CASSTMGGRGFNEQFF	TGTGCCAGCAGCACAATGGGGGGTAGAGGTTTCAATGAGCAGTTCTTC
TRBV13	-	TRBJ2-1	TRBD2	CASSSAGAGANNEQFF	TGTGCCAGCAGCTCGGCGGGAGCGGGAGCGAACAATGAGCAGTTCTTC
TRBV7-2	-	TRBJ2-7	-	CASSFRTMSYEQYF	TGTGCCAGCAGCTTTCGTACCATGTCCTACGAGCAGTACTTC
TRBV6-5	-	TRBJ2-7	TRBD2	CASSYSASGRGNEQYF	TGTGCCAGCAGTTACTCTGCTAGCGGGAGAGGGAACGAGCAGTACTTC
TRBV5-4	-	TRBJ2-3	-	CASSLDPGADTQYF	TGTGCCAGCAGCTTGGATCCGGGAGCAGATACGCAGTATTTT
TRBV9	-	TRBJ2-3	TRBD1	CASSVRQGQDTQYF	TGTGCCAGCAGCGTGCGACAGGGACAAGATACGCAGTATTTT
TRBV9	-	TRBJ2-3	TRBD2	CASSVEAGGPSDTQYF	TGTGCCAGCAGCGTAGAGGCGGGAGGGCCCTCAGATACGCAGTATTTT
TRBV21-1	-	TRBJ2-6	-	CASSKPGTGWPSGANVLTF	TGTGCCAGCAGCAAACCCGGGACAGGGTGGCCCTCTGGGGCCAACGTCCTGACTTTC
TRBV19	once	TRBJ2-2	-	CASSILVGGELFF	TGTGCCAGTAGTATCTTAGTTGGCGGGGAGCTGTTTTTT
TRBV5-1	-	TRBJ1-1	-	CASSQGSLNTEAFF	TGCGCCAGCAGTCAGGGATCCCTGAACACTGAAGCTTTCTTT
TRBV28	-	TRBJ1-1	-	CASSLFRGPTKNTEAFF	TGTGCCAGCAGTTTATTTCGGGGTCCCACAAAGAACACTGAAGCTTTCTTT
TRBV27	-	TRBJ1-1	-	CASRPQTVSEGNTEAFF	TGTGCCAGCAGACCCCAGACAGTAAGTGAAGGGAACACTGAAGCTTTCTTT
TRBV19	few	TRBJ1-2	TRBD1	CASKKGGTGGYGYTF	TGTGCCAGTAAGAAGGGTGGGACAGGGGGCTATGGCTACACCTTC
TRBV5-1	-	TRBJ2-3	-	CASSLAGEGTDTQYF	TGCGCCAGCAGCTTAGCAGGGGAAGGAACAGATACGCAGTATTTT
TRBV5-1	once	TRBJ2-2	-	CASSLAHGHRTGELFF	TGCGCCAGCAGCTTGGCTCATGGACACCGCACCGGGGAGCTGTTTTTT
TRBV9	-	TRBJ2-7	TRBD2	CASSVGTSGYEQYF	TGTGCCAGCAGCGTTGGGACTAGCGGCTACGAGCAGTACTTC
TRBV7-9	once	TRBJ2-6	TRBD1	CASSPTGVRMNGANVLTF	TGTGCCAGCAGCCCGACAGGGGTCCGCATGAACGGGGCCAACGTCCTGACTTTC
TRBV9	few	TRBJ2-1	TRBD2	CASSPRLAGGNEQFF	TGTGCCAGCAGCCCGAGACTAGCGGGAGGGAATGAGCAGTTCTTC
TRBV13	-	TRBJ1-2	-	CASSPTPGSAYGYTF	TGTGCCAGCAGCCCCACCCCGGGTAGCGCCTATGGCTACACCTTC
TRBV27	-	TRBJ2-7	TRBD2	CASTPGGGLGQGGDEQYF	TGTGCCAGCACCCCGGGAGGAGGCCTTGGGCAGGGAGGCGACGAGCAGTACTTC
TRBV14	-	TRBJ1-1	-	CASSQAYRANTEAFF	TGTGCCAGCAGCCAAGCTTACAGGGCGAACACTGAAGCTTTCTTT